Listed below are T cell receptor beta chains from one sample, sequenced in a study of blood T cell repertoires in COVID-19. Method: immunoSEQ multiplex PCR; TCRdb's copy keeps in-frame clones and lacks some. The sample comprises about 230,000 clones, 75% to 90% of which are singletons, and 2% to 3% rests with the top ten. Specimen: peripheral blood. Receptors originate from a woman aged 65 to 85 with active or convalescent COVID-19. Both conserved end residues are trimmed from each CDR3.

CDR3 protein: ASSVGWRGGTDTQY; J gene: TRBJ2-3; V gene: TRBV9
CDR3 protein: ATSDLWGDGYT; J gene: TRBJ1-2; V gene: TRBV24-1
CDR3 protein: ASSYKGQAYEQY; J gene: TRBJ2-7; V gene: TRBV6-5
CDR3 protein: ASSSSGGYTDTQY; J gene: TRBJ2-3; V gene: TRBV7-9
CDR3 protein: ASREGQGVSYEQY; J gene: TRBJ2-7; V gene: TRBV2
CDR3 protein: ASSQGQMNTEAF; J gene: TRBJ1-1; V gene: TRBV3-1/TRBV3-2
CDR3 protein: ATSDPGQEAF; J gene: TRBJ1-1; V gene: TRBV24-1
CDR3 protein: ASSSQGARGNQETQY; J gene: TRBJ2-5; V gene: TRBV7-6
CDR3 protein: ASSIEGGGWEETQY; J gene: TRBJ2-5; V gene: TRBV19
CDR3 protein: ASSEHRALQPQH; J gene: TRBJ1-5; V gene: TRBV2
CDR3 protein: AWSPGGSPLH; J gene: TRBJ1-6; V gene: TRBV30
CDR3 protein: ASRNRPSPLH; J gene: TRBJ1-6; V gene: TRBV28
CDR3 protein: ASRETGPLVGGYT; J gene: TRBJ1-2; V gene: TRBV27
CDR3 protein: ASRQGTHGMNSPLH; J gene: TRBJ1-6; V gene: TRBV7-8
CDR3 protein: AIRGGTHNSPLH; J gene: TRBJ1-6; V gene: TRBV10-3
CDR3 protein: SASGTSGREETQY; J gene: TRBJ2-5; V gene: TRBV20-1
CDR3 protein: ASSSSSGMTDTQY; J gene: TRBJ2-3; V gene: TRBV5-4